Given below is one T cell receptor beta chain in context. This specimen comes from a study of blood T cell repertoires in COVID-19. Study summary: Sample material is recorded as cDNA or gDNA derived from T cells, B-cell-depleted T cells, or PBMCs.

In germline, CDR1 is MNHEY, CDR2 SVGAGI. V lost 2 bases and J lost 1, with 8 bases in between. This CDR3 region has 14 residues. Using immunoSEQ multiplex PCR, the repertoire was profiled, and TCRdb retains in-frame clones only, with some absent. The sample includes some 300,000 clones, nearly 90% of them seen just once. The sequence was collected from a woman in her forties with COVID-19, enrolled during active disease. This sequence joins TRBV6-5 and TRBJ1-1; D remains ambiguous. Sequencing input: peripheral blood. In DNA form, the CDR3 reads TGTGCCAGCAGTTACCGTACAGAGAACACTGAAGCTTTCTTT. Residues: CASSYRTENTEAFF.